Listed below are T cell receptor beta chains from one sample, sequenced in a study of human T cells and chemical hapten exposure. TCRdb ran MiXCR on the RACE reads and lists one entry per CDR3 protein. The table lists around 92,000 distinct CDR3 sequences, 9.5% to 14% of them singletons. Specimen: whole blood, collected in connection with sensitization to the hapten diphenylcyclopropenone (DPC). The receptors were gathered from a woman aged 55-75 years with alopecia areata. Some clones in this sample may be carry-over from other donors' samples. CDR3s include the opening cysteine and the closing phenylalanine or tryptophan. A D gene is named only where the DNA matches it firmly. Not every row has a clone size; where given, it reads once, few, many or a size class.

>few|TRBJ2-1|.|TRBV6-6
TGTGCCAGCAGTCCCCGGGGCGGGGCGACATCTTCCTACAATGAGCAGTTCTTC
CASSPRGGATSSYNEQFF
>many|TRBJ2-1|TRBD1|TRBV12-3/TRBV12-4
TGTGCCAGCACCGCTGGGGACAGGGGCTACAATGAGCAGTTCTTC
CASTAGDRGYNEQFF
>.|TRBJ2-7|.|TRBV28
TGTGCCAGCAGCATTGTTCCATCGGTGTCGTACTTC
CASSIVPSVSYF
>many|TRBJ1-5|.|TRBV30
TGTGCCTGGAGTGTCACACGCAATCAGCCCCAGCATTTT
CAWSVTRNQPQHF
>many|TRBJ1-2|.|TRBV21-1
TGTGCCAGCAGCCTTACAGGCGGCCGGCTCTATGGCTACACCTTC
CASSLTGGRLYGYTF
>many|TRBJ2-1|.|TRBV30
TGTGCCTGGAGTGCCCAGCGGGCAAACCAGTTCTTC
CAWSAQRANQFF
>few|TRBJ2-3|.|TRBV5-1
TGCGCCAGCAGCTTGGGAGGGGGGCCGATAGGAGATACGCAGTATTTT
CASSLGGGPIGDTQYF
>many|TRBJ1-5|TRBD1|TRBV6-5
TGTGCCAGCAAACCTCGCCGGGACAGCTATAGCAATCAGCCCCAGCATTTT
CASKPRRDSYSNQPQHF
>few|TRBJ1-5|TRBD1|TRBV6-2/TRBV6-3
TGTGCCAGCACCCCACTTCAGACAGGGGAGGATCAGCCCCAGCATTTT
CASTPLQTGEDQPQHF
>many|TRBJ1-5|TRBD1|TRBV7-9
TGTGCCAGCAGCTTGACAGGGGCGCAGCCCCAGCATTTT
CASSLTGAQPQHF
>few|TRBJ2-7|.|TRBV29-1
TGCAGCGTTGTTGGGATTGTGCTGGGTCGGCAGTACTTC
CSVVGIVLGRQYF
>few|TRBJ1-3|.|TRBV9
TGTGCCAGCAGCGTAGATCAGGGGAGCTCTGGAAACACCATATATTTT
CASSVDQGSSGNTIYF
>few|TRBJ2-7|.|TRBV6-6
TGTGCCAGCACCCCGACAGGTTTTTACGAGCAGTACTTC
CASTPTGFYEQYF
>.|TRBJ1-1|TRBD1|TRBV20-1
TGCAGTGCTAGAGCCGGGAGGGGGCCTCGGACTGAAGCTTTCTTT
CSARAGRGPRTEAFF
>few|TRBJ2-5|.|TRBV29-1
TGCAGCGTCGACAGCGATCTGGAGACCCAGTACTTC
CSVDSDLETQYF
>many|TRBJ2-5|TRBD2|TRBV7-9
TGTGCCAGCGGACTCGGGACTAGTAGACAAGAGACCCAGTACTTC
CASGLGTSRQETQYF
>many|TRBJ1-2|.|TRBV30
TGTGCCTGGAGTGTACAGGACAGTTTAGGCTACACCTTC
CAWSVQDSLGYTF
>few|TRBJ2-7|.|TRBV18
TGTGCCAGCCAGGGGACCTCCTGGAGAGAGCAGTACTTC
CASQGTSWREQYF
>many|TRBJ1-5|.|TRBV7-9
TGTGCCAGCAGCTTAGCAGGGGATCAGCCCCAGCATTTT
CASSLAGDQPQHF
>few|TRBJ1-1|.|TRBV14
TGTGCCAGCATCCCCCGATTGGGCACTGAAGCTTTCTTT
CASIPRLGTEAFF
>.|TRBJ2-5|TRBD1|TRBV6-1
TGTGCCAGCAGCACAGGGGGAGTGACAGGGGGGACCCAGTACTTC
CASSTGGVTGGTQYF
>few|TRBJ1-2|TRBD1|TRBV7-2
TGTGCCAGCAGCCACGACAGGGGGCTGTTTGGCTACACCTTC
CASSHDRGLFGYTF
>many|TRBJ2-5|.|TRBV10-2
TGCGCCAGCAGTGAGGTGGGGACACCTAAAGAGACCCAGTACTTC
CASSEVGTPKETQYF
>.|TRBJ2-7|.|TRBV9
TGTGCCAGCAGCGTAGGAAGGGTAGGGGAGCAGTACTTC
CASSVGRVGEQYF
>few|TRBJ2-7|.|TRBV10-3
TGTGCCATCAGTGAAAGGGGCGCTACTAACTACGAGCAGTACTTC
CAISERGATNYEQYF
>few|TRBJ1-4|.|TRBV12-3/TRBV12-4
TGTGCCAGCAGTCACCGGGCCCCAAATGAAAAACTGTTTTTT
CASSHRAPNEKLFF
>many|TRBJ2-7|.|TRBV7-9
TGTGCCAGCAGCCCGGGCTACGAGCAGTACTTC
CASSPGYEQYF
>few|TRBJ1-6|.|TRBV20-1
TGCAGTGCTAGAAAGACGCCTTTTTCTTCACCCCTCCACTTT
CSARKTPFSSPLHF
>few|TRBJ1-2|.|TRBV6-5
TGTGCCAGCAGTCGCCCCGAGTCCCGATCTGACTACACCTTC
CASSRPESRSDYTF
>.|TRBJ1-4|.|TRBV5-4
TGTGCCAGCAGCCAAGCCCGTGCGGGGGCATCAGAAAAACTGTTTTTT
CASSQARAGASEKLFF
>many|TRBJ1-2|TRBD1|TRBV20-1
TGCAGTGCTAGAGATCGCTATAGGGGGCTGGGTGTTAACTATGGCTACACCTTC
CSARDRYRGLGVNYGYTF
>many|TRBJ1-2|.|TRBV3-1
TGTGCCAGCAGCCATGGGGGGCTCGGCTATGGCTACACCTTC
CASSHGGLGYGYTF
>few|TRBJ2-7|.|TRBV7-2
TGTGCCAGCAGCTACCCCGGGGCCGCCTACGAGCAGTACTTC
CASSYPGAAYEQYF
>.|TRBJ2-5|.|TRBV7-2
TGTGCCAGCAGCTTTTCCGGGACAAAAGAGACCCAGTACTTC
CASSFSGTKETQYF
>few|TRBJ2-5|.|TRBV12-3/TRBV12-4
TGTGCCAGCAGGGGGACTGGATACATACAAGAGACCCAGTACTTC
CASRGTGYIQETQYF
>many|TRBJ1-6|TRBD1|TRBV7-9
TGTGCCAGCAGCTTTGGGACAGCCCATAATTCACCCCTCCACTTT
CASSFGTAHNSPLHF
>.|TRBJ2-5|.|TRBV29-1
TGCAGCGTTTCCGACAACCAAGAGACCCAGTACTTC
CSVSDNQETQYF
>.|TRBJ1-1|.|TRBV30
TGTGCCTGGATGGCCTCCCCAGGCAGGGCAAATCTAGAAGCTTTCTTT
CAWMASPGRANLEAFF
>.|TRBJ1-2|.|TRBV29-1
TGCAGCGGCGGGGCTTGGGGCGGCTACACCTTC
CSGGAWGGYTF
>few|TRBJ1-2|.|TRBV7-9
TGTGCCAGCAGCTTAGATTGGGTAAACTATGGCTACACCTTC
CASSLDWVNYGYTF
>many|TRBJ1-2|TRBD1|TRBV7-8
TGTGCCAGCAGCTTATCAAGGACAGGGTCGGTCGGCTACACCTTC
CASSLSRTGSVGYTF
>.|TRBJ1-5|TRBD1|TRBV5-1
TGCGCCAGCAGCTTGGGAACAGGGGCGAATCAGCCCCAGCATTTT
CASSLGTGANQPQHF
>.|TRBJ1-5|.|TRBV18
TGTGCCAGCTCACTCGGACAGCCGACTTATAGCAATCAGCCCCAGCATTTT
CASSLGQPTYSNQPQHF
>.|TRBJ2-2|.|TRBV20-1
TGCAGTGCCACAACACCTGCCGCGGCCCCGAGAGAAAACACCGGGGAGCTGTTTTTT
CSATTPAAAPRENTGELFF
>many|TRBJ2-3|.|TRBV12-5
TGTGCTAGTGCCCCCGGGGCCGGAACGTTAGATACGCAGTATTTT
CASAPGAGTLDTQYF
>many|TRBJ1-1|.|TRBV12-3/TRBV12-4
TGTGCCAGCACTCTAAATAGGCATAACACTGAAGCTTTCTTT
CASTLNRHNTEAFF
>many|TRBJ2-2|TRBD2|TRBV2
TGTGCCAGCGGCCTTCTAACTAGCGGGTCCGGGGAGCTGTTTTTT
CASGLLTSGSGELFF
>few|TRBJ2-1|TRBD1|TRBV28
TGTGCCAGCAGAGGGACAGGGGCGGGAAATGAGCAGTTCTTC
CASRGTGAGNEQFF
>many|TRBJ2-3|TRBD2|TRBV7-3
TGTGCCAGCAGCTTAACCGGGACTAGCGGCACAGATACGCAGTATTTT
CASSLTGTSGTDTQYF